These T cell receptor beta chains were read from a single sample in a study of T cell repertoires in cytomegalovirus infection. TCRdb reprocessed the reads with MiXCR, giving one entry per CDR3 protein. This sample has roughly 600,000 distinct CDR3 sequences, with 20% to 25% found just once. The sequenced material came from CD8+ T cells from PBMCs. The receptors originated from a human donor in good health (CMV status not recorded). Some clones in this sample may be carry-over from other donors' samples. Both conserved end residues are part of each CDR3. The D gene is left open where the match is weak. Clone size, where shown, is once, few, many, or a class for clones that have expanded.

d_gene: NA; j_gene: TRBJ1-5; len: 15; abundance: few; v_gene: TRBV28; CDR3aa: CASSPGVAVEQPQHF; CDR3nt: TGTGCCAGCAGCCCGGGGGTCGCCGTTGAACAGCCCCAGCATTTT
d_gene: NA; j_gene: TRBJ1-1; len: 11; abundance: NA; v_gene: TRBV28; CDR3aa: CAGSQDTEAFF; CDR3nt: TGTGCCGGCAGTCAGGACACTGAAGCTTTCTTT
d_gene: TRBD2; j_gene: TRBJ2-1; len: 15; abundance: few; v_gene: TRBV7-9; CDR3aa: CASSLISGGVDEQFF; CDR3nt: TGTGCCAGCAGCTTAATCAGCGGGGGGGTTGACGAGCAGTTCTTC
d_gene: TRBD1; j_gene: TRBJ2-3; len: 15; abundance: NA; v_gene: TRBV23-1; CDR3aa: CASSGRRGRTDTQYF; CDR3nt: TGCGCCAGCAGTGGGCGCAGGGGGCGCACAGATACGCAGTATTTT
d_gene: NA; j_gene: TRBJ2-1; len: 12; abundance: few; v_gene: TRBV29-1; CDR3aa: CSVEDRDDEQFF; CDR3nt: TGCAGCGTTGAAGACAGGGATGATGAGCAGTTCTTC
d_gene: TRBD2; j_gene: TRBJ2-7; len: 14; abundance: once; v_gene: TRBV24-1; CDR3aa: CATSGGLARYEQYF; CDR3nt: TGTGCCACCAGTGGCGGACTAGCTAGGTACGAGCAGTACTTC
d_gene: NA; j_gene: TRBJ1-2; len: 14; abundance: NA; v_gene: TRBV15; CDR3aa: CATSLPGSHYGYTF; CDR3nt: TGTGCCACCAGCTTACCCGGGAGCCACTATGGCTACACCTTC
d_gene: TRBD1; j_gene: TRBJ2-5; len: 16; abundance: NA; v_gene: TRBV27; CDR3aa: CASSLNGDRAQQTQYF; CDR3nt: TGTGCCAGCAGTTTAAACGGGGACAGGGCCCAGCAGACCCAGTACTTC
d_gene: NA; j_gene: TRBJ1-5; len: 17; abundance: few; v_gene: TRBV19; CDR3aa: CASSTPFGQYSNQPQHF; CDR3nt: TGTGCCAGTAGTACCCCGTTTGGACAGTATAGCAATCAGCCCCAGCATTTT
d_gene: TRBD1; j_gene: TRBJ1-1; len: 16; abundance: few; v_gene: TRBV6-1; CDR3aa: CASSEGDSYMNTEAFF; CDR3nt: TGTGCCAGCAGTGAAGGGGACAGCTACATGAACACTGAAGCTTTCTTT
d_gene: TRBD2; j_gene: TRBJ2-3; len: 15; abundance: few; v_gene: TRBV2; CDR3aa: CASSQDSGGTDTQYF; CDR3nt: TGTGCCAGCTCTCAGGATAGCGGGGGCACAGATACGCAGTATTTT
d_gene: NA; j_gene: TRBJ2-1; len: 13; abundance: few; v_gene: TRBV7-9; CDR3aa: CASSLSAYNEQFF; CDR3nt: TGTGCCAGCAGCTTATCGGCTTACAATGAGCAGTTCTTC
d_gene: TRBD1; j_gene: TRBJ2-6; len: 18; abundance: NA; v_gene: TRBV5-1; CDR3aa: CASSLRDRVYSGANVLTF; CDR3nt: TGCGCCAGCAGCCTCCGGGACAGGGTGTATTCTGGGGCCAACGTCCTGACTTTC
d_gene: TRBD1; j_gene: TRBJ2-3; len: 14; abundance: many; v_gene: TRBV27; CDR3aa: CASSFRQGTDTQYF; CDR3nt: TGTGCCAGCAGTTTTAGACAGGGTACAGATACGCAGTATTTT
d_gene: TRBD2; j_gene: TRBJ2-1; len: 12; abundance: NA; v_gene: TRBV19; CDR3aa: CASIAGDNEQFF; CDR3nt: TGTGCCAGCATAGCGGGGGACAATGAGCAGTTCTTC
d_gene: TRBD1; j_gene: TRBJ1-1; len: 13; abundance: many; v_gene: TRBV28; CDR3aa: CASSLPGTVEAFF; CDR3nt: TGTGCCAGCAGTTTACCCGGGACAGTTGAAGCTTTCTTT
d_gene: TRBD1; j_gene: TRBJ2-3; len: 15; abundance: NA; v_gene: TRBV14; CDR3aa: CASSQESGGLDTQYF; CDR3nt: TGTGCCAGCAGCCAAGAATCAGGGGGTCTAGATACGCAGTATTTT
d_gene: TRBD2; j_gene: TRBJ2-1; len: 15; abundance: NA; v_gene: TRBV28; CDR3aa: CASSLELAGVDEQFF; CDR3nt: TGTGCCAGCAGTTTAGAACTAGCGGGGGTGGATGAGCAGTTCTTC
d_gene: NA; j_gene: TRBJ1-1; len: 14; abundance: many; v_gene: TRBV28; CDR3aa: CASSPQTRNTEAFF; CDR3nt: TGTGCCAGCAGCCCACAAACAAGGAACACTGAAGCTTTCTTT
d_gene: NA; j_gene: TRBJ2-1; len: 13; abundance: NA; v_gene: TRBV2; CDR3aa: CAEVQDSYNEQFF; CDR3nt: TGTGCCGAAGTCCAAGACAGTTACAATGAGCAGTTCTTC
d_gene: TRBD1; j_gene: TRBJ1-1; len: 18; abundance: few; v_gene: TRBV14; CDR3aa: CASSQVGETGFMNTEAFF; CDR3nt: TGTGCCAGCAGCCAAGTGGGGGAGACAGGGTTCATGAACACTGAAGCTTTCTTT
d_gene: NA; j_gene: TRBJ2-5; len: 14; abundance: many; v_gene: TRBV6-2/TRBV6-3; CDR3aa: CASSYSSDQETQYF; CDR3nt: TGTGCCAGCAGTTACTCAAGCGACCAAGAGACCCAGTACTTC
d_gene: NA; j_gene: TRBJ2-3; len: 15; abundance: many; v_gene: TRBV10-1; CDR3aa: CASSESGSPGDTQYF; CDR3nt: TGCGCCAGCAGTGAGTCGGGGTCCCCCGGGGATACGCAGTATTTT
d_gene: NA; j_gene: TRBJ2-3; len: 10; abundance: NA; v_gene: TRBV2; CDR3aa: CASIKDTQYF; CDR3nt: TGTGCCAGCATAAAGGATACGCAGTATTTT
d_gene: NA; j_gene: TRBJ1-2; len: 14; abundance: NA; v_gene: TRBV5-6; CDR3aa: CASSFPGRRYGYTF; CDR3nt: TGTGCCAGCAGCTTCCCGGGACGCCGATATGGCTACACCTTC
d_gene: NA; j_gene: TRBJ1-2; len: 15; abundance: many; v_gene: TRBV7-6; CDR3aa: CASSLGRPRDYGYTF; CDR3nt: TGTGCCAGCAGCTTGGGGAGACCTCGGGACTATGGCTACACCTTC
d_gene: TRBD2; j_gene: TRBJ2-1; len: 13; abundance: NA; v_gene: TRBV5-6; CDR3aa: CASTSGHDNEQFF; CDR3nt: TGTGCCAGCACTAGCGGCCACGACAATGAGCAGTTCTTC
d_gene: NA; j_gene: TRBJ1-5; len: 16; abundance: NA; v_gene: TRBV7-9; CDR3aa: CASSWGTPGGHQPQHF; CDR3nt: TGTGCCAGCAGCTGGGGGACTCCGGGGGGCCATCAGCCCCAGCATTTT
d_gene: NA; j_gene: TRBJ2-3; len: 15; abundance: few; v_gene: TRBV14; CDR3aa: CASSQVSGAADTQYF; CDR3nt: TGTGCCAGCAGCCAAGTTTCAGGGGCGGCAGATACGCAGTATTTT
d_gene: NA; j_gene: TRBJ1-1; len: 16; abundance: once; v_gene: TRBV7-4; CDR3aa: CASSSRDGHLNTEAFF; CDR3nt: TGTGCCAGCAGCTCTCGCGATGGACACTTGAACACTGAAGCTTTCTTT
d_gene: NA; j_gene: TRBJ1-1; len: 13; abundance: many; v_gene: TRBV12-3/TRBV12-4; CDR3aa: CASSPEDLNGAFF; CDR3nt: TGTGCCAGCAGTCCCGAGGACCTTAATGGGGCTTTCTTT
d_gene: NA; j_gene: TRBJ2-5; len: 14; abundance: few; v_gene: TRBV6-5; CDR3aa: CASSYSSGEETQYF; CDR3nt: TGTGCCAGCAGTTACTCTTCCGGGGAAGAGACCCAGTACTTC
d_gene: NA; j_gene: TRBJ2-7; len: 15; abundance: few; v_gene: TRBV7-2; CDR3aa: CASSLVGGTAYEQYF; CDR3nt: TGTGCCAGCAGCTTAGTTGGGGGGACCGCCTACGAGCAGTACTTC